Presented here are 9 T cell receptor beta chains from one specimen sequenced in a study of T-cell reconstitution after alpha-beta-depleted transplantation in children. Unique molecular identifiers were incorporated when the TCRbeta library was constructed. Each CDR3 protein is one row after TCRdb ran MiXCR on the PCR reads. The profile shows over 550,000 distinct CDR3 sequences, about 11% of them singletons. Sequencing was performed on PBMCs from the stem cell graft donor, taken from the stem cell graft. The receptors stem from a human donor who donated a stem cell graft to a child with acute myeloid leukemia.

The chain recombines TRBV27 with TRBJ1-2, with TRBD1 matching 7 bases. CDR3 length: 15 residues. With 5 bases clipped from V and 4 bases from J, the junction kept 10 bases outside the gene matches. CDR1 MNHEY and CDR2 SMNVEV come from the germline V gene (reference sequence). CDR3 sequence reads: CASSRWAGGLYGYTF. CDR3 DNA: TGTGCCAGCAGTCGCTGGGCAGGGGGGCTCTATGGCTACACCTTC.

This clonotype was recorded many times. The chain employs TRBV29-1 and TRBJ2-6; no reliable D call. Germline CDR1 reads SQVTM; CDR2 reads ANQGSEA. The CDR3 covers 13 residues. Trimming pared 7 bases from V and 0 bases from J, leaving 7 bases between. DNA for the CDR3: TGCAGCGGCCGTCTCTCTGGGGCCAACGTCCTGACTTTC. It specifies CSGRLSGANVLTF.

V and J are TRBV20-1 and TRBJ2-3, with D possibly matching TRBD2 (5 bases). Per the germline V gene, CDR1 is DFQATT and CDR2 is SNEGSKA (reference sequence). V was clipped by 3 bases and J by 5 bases, with 9 bases between them. This CDR3 is 12 amino acids long. CDR3 loop: CSARDGIDTQYF. CDR3 nucleotide sequence: TGCAGTGCTAGGGACGGGATAGATACGCAGTATTTT.

This clonotype was counted at least ten times. This chain joins TRBV5-1 and TRBJ2-1, with D perhaps assigned TRBD1 or TRBD2 (6 bases each). CDR1 is SGHRS and CDR2 is YFSETQ in the germline V gene. The CDR3 covers 16 residues. V lost 4 bases to trimming and J lost 5 bases, with 19 bases between them. The DNA of the CDR3 is TGCGCCAGCAGCACGGAGGGGGGAGTCTATAACAATGAGCAGTTCTTC. This gives the protein CASSTEGGVYNNEQFF.

The chain links TRBV30 to TRBJ2-2; TRBD1 might be the D (6 bases). Germline-derived CDR1 and CDR2 are GTSNPN and SVGIG (reference sequence). Trimming shortened V by 2 bases and J by 0 bases, and 13 bases separated the two germline ends. The CDR3 runs to 16 residues. CDR3 protein: CAWSRPDRSNTGELFF. DNA of the CDR3: TGTGCCTGGAGTCGGCCGGACAGATCGAACACCGGGGAGCTGTTTTTT. Full variable domain (missing parts from reference TRBV30 and TRBJ2-2): SQTIHQWPATLVQPVGSPLSLECTVEGTSNPNLYWYRQAAGRGLQLLFYSVGIGQISSEVPQNLSASRPQDRQFILSSKKLLLSDSGFYLCAWSRPDRSNTGELFFGEGSRLTVL.

The chain joins TRBV4-2 to TRBJ1-4; D not resolved. V lost 1 base and J lost 5, with 20 bases in between. This CDR3 is 18 amino acids long. Germline assignment: CDR1 LGHNA and CDR2 YNFKEQ. The DNA for the CDR3 is TGTGCCAGCAGCCAAGGGGTGACACTTCTTTCAAGGAATGAAAAACTGTTTTTT. This encodes CASSQGVTLLSRNEKLFF.

The rearrangement joins TRBV7-2 to TRBJ2-4; 7 bases fit TRBD1. Germline CDR1 is SGHTA and CDR2 is FQGNSA. The CDR3 loop spans 16 amino acids. With 5 bases clipped from V and 1 base from J, the junction kept 8 bases outside the gene matches. CDR3 amino acids: CASSTPGQWAKNIQYF. The CDR3 DNA follows: TGTGCCAGCAGCACACCGGGACAGTGGGCCAAAAACATTCAGTACTTC.

This clonotype was observed many times. The CDR3 here is CSVESSTQGALDTQYF. In nucleotides, the CDR3 is TGCAGCGTTGAAAGTTCCACACAGGGGGCGCTAGATACGCAGTATTTT. This chain joins TRBV29-1 and TRBJ2-3; 9 bases match TRBD1. Germline V gene lookup returns CDR1 SQVTM and CDR2 ANQGSEA. V lost 2 bases, J lost 5 bases, and 11 bases stayed unmatched. This CDR3 region has 16 residues.

This rearrangement joins TRBV3-1 to TRBJ2-4, with D possibly being TRBD2 (5 bases). The CDR3 contains 15 residues. The V gene lost 4 bases and the J gene lost 8 bases, with 18 bases spanning the gap. The germline V gene encodes CDR1 LGHDT and CDR2 YNNKEL (reference sequence). The DNA for the CDR3 is TGTGCCAGCAGCCGCCTGGCCGGAGGCTTGGACATTCAGTACTTC. Its translation is CASSRLAGGLDIQYF.